One sample yielded the 24 T cell receptor beta chains listed below, sequenced in a study of blood T cell repertoires in COVID-19. The repertoire was sequenced with immunoSEQ multiplex PCR; TCRdb's copy has only in-frame clones and lacks some. The sample records around 310,000 clones, nearly 90% being singletons. Sequencing input: PBMCs or T cells enriched from blood (not recorded which). These receptors were taken from a woman in her twenties or thirties who had recovered from COVID-19.

The rearrangement links TRBV28 to TRBJ2-1, with 11 bases identical to TRBD2. The CDR3 covers 14 residues. Trimming cost V 6 bases and J 3 bases; bases outside gene matches: 1. Germline lookup yields CDR1 MDHEN and CDR2 SYDVKM. CDR3 nucleotides: TGTGCCAGCAGGACTAGCGGGATCTACAATGAGCAGTTCTTC. Translation gives CASRTSGIYNEQFF.

This clone has just a few counts. The J gene is TRBJ2-7, the V gene TRBV3-1 (or the pseudogene TRBV3-2); tentative D call: TRBD2 (7 bases). Looked up from germline, CDR1 is LGHDT and CDR2 is YNNKEL (reference sequence). The V and J ends lost 4 bases and 2 bases respectively, with 18 bases between them. The CDR3 is 16 amino acids. The CDR3: CASSLMSGGATYEQYF. The CDR3 DNA reads TGTGCCAGCAGCCTCATGTCGGGGGGCGCCACCTACGAGCAGTACTTC.

The CDR3 spells CASSFFQGGGYTF. CDR3 DNA: TGTGCCAGCAGCTTTTTTCAGGGGGGAGGCTACACCTTC. This chain joins TRBV5-4 and TRBJ1-2; 7 bases fit TRBD1. V dropped 2 bases and J dropped 8; count of bases not matched to a gene: 6. CDR3 size: 13 residues. From germline, CDR1 is SGHNT and CDR2 YYREEE (reference sequence).

The V call is TRBV10-3, the J call TRBJ1-1, with TRBD1 matching over 7 bases. The V and J ends lost 5 bases and 4 bases, in that order; junction bases with no gene match: 10. Germline-derived CDR1 and CDR2 are ENHRY and SYGVKD. The CDR3 runs to 15 residues. Here the CDR3 DNA reads TGTGCCATCAGTTCCGAGACAGGGTCGGGCACTGAAGCTTTCTTT. Amino acids: CAISSETGSGTEAFF.

This rearrangement joins TRBV13 to TRBJ1-2, with TRBD1 matching 7 bases. V gave up 0 bases and J gave up 6 bases; unmatched junction bases: 10. In germline, CDR1 is PRHDT, CDR2 FYEKMQ (reference sequence). CDR3 length: 16 residues. CDR3 bases: TGTGCCAGCAGCTTAGGCCTAAGGGGGCAGGTCGATGGCTACACCTTC. Amino acid sequence: CASSLGLRGQVDGYTF.

This rearrangement joins TRBV5-5 to TRBJ2-7; a weak D match, TRBD2 (6 bases). The ends were cut back, 4 bases at V and 0 bases at J, with 17 bases in the middle. This CDR3 contains 16 residues. Germline V gives CDR1 SGHKS, CDR2 YYEKEE (reference sequence). The DNA of the CDR3 is TGTGCCAGCAGCCCCGGGTACGGGGGTAGCTCCTACGAGCAGTACTTC. Translating gives CASSPGYGGSSYEQYF.

This clone was observed a handful of times. The V call is TRBV10-3, the J call TRBJ1-1, with a possible D match to TRBD1 (6 bases). The ends were cut back, 11 bases at V and 10 bases at J, with 26 bases in the middle. CDR3 length: 14 amino acids. Germline assignment: CDR1 ENHRY and CDR2 SYGVKD. The CDR3 DNA is TGTGCCGCCACTACCGGGACACCAGAAACAGCAGCTTTCTTT. Translating gives CAATTGTPETAAFF.

This chain links TRBV5-1 with TRBJ1-4, with TRBD1 identical over 7 bases. The ends lost 3 bases at V and 1 base at J; junction bases unmatched: 3. The germline gives CDR1 SGHRS, CDR2 YFSETQ. This CDR3 has 15 amino acids. The DNA of the CDR3 is TGCGCCAGCAGCTGGACAGGACAAACTAATGAAAAACTGTTTTTT. This sequence encodes CASSWTGQTNEKLFF.

The rearrangement uses TRBV29-1 and TRBJ1-1; 7 bases are shared with TRBD1. The germline gives CDR1 SQVTM, CDR2 ANQGSEA. The length of the CDR3 is 16 residues. V shed 5 bases and J 1 base; nucleotides not matched to a gene: 13. This chain's CDR3 is CSVLRGQESANTEAFF. The DNA for the CDR3 is TGCAGCGTTCTGAGGGGGCAGGAATCGGCGAACACTGAAGCTTTCTTT. Variable domain in full (rest from reference TRBV29-1 and TRBJ1-1): SAVISQKPSRDICQRGTSLTIQCQVDSQVTMMFWYRQQPGQSLTLIATANQGSEATYESGFVIDKFPISRPNLTFSTLTVSNMSPEDSSIYLCSVLRGQESANTEAFFGQGTRLTVV.

The chain has TRBV28 and TRBJ2-3; TRBD2 aligns across 8 bases. J gave up 7 bases and V 5 bases, and 17 bases lay outside the gene matches. The germline V gene encodes CDR1 MDHEN and CDR2 SYDVKM. CDR3 length: 17 residues. Here the CDR3 reads CASSPPGGTGGWNTQYF. DNA of the CDR3: TGTGCCAGCAGTCCACCGGGGGGGACGGGAGGCTGGAATACGCAGTATTTT.

The rearrangement joins TRBV5-4 to TRBJ2-1, with 16 bases lining up with TRBD2. The CDR3 is made up of 15 amino acids. The ends lost 4 bases at V and 7 bases at J; junction bases unmatched: 2. Germline loops: CDR1 SGHNT, CDR2 YYREEE (reference sequence). This CDR3 is CASSKGLAGGNEQFF. For the CDR3, the DNA is TGTGCCAGCAGCAAGGGACTAGCGGGAGGGAATGAGCAGTTCTTC.

This sequence joins TRBV7-9 and TRBJ2-7; no reliable D call. The V and J ends lost 6 bases and 2 bases respectively, with 8 bases between them. The CDR3 has 12 amino acids. Germline values: CDR1 SEHNR, CDR2 FQNEAQ (reference sequence). CDR3 loop: CASSYTPYEQYF. Written as DNA, the CDR3 is TGTGCCAGCAGTTACACCCCCTACGAGCAGTACTTC.

The rearrangement links TRBV27 to TRBJ2-1; 9 positions agree with TRBD2. There are 16 residues in the CDR3. V trimming: 3 bases; J trimming: 8 bases; junction bases outside the gene matches: 11. Germline V CDR1 and CDR2: MNHEY, SMNVEV (reference sequence). This chain's CDR3 is CASSLGLAEGRYEQFF. The DNA of the CDR3 is TGTGCCAGCAGTTTGGGACTAGCAGAGGGAAGATATGAGCAGTTCTTC.

The V call is TRBV28, the J call TRBJ1-3, with TRBD1 matching over 9 bases. CDR3 size: 15 residues. Trimming took 4 bases from V and 3 from J; bases not matched to a gene: 4. CDR1 is MDHEN, CDR2 SYDVKM, per germline. CDR3 nucleotides: TGTGCCAGCAGTTCACAGGGGGCCCTTGGAAACACCATATATTTT. Residues: CASSSQGALGNTIYF.

V gene TRBV13 combines with J gene TRBJ2-7; TRBD1 aligns across 8 bases. CDR1 PRHDT and CDR2 FYEKMQ come from the germline V gene (reference sequence). Losses at the gene ends were 3 bases for V and 6 bases for J; bases not matched to a gene: 10. This CDR3 has 15 residues. The CDR3 sequence is CASSFYPDRAGEQYF. The CDR3 DNA sequence: TGTGCCAGCAGCTTCTACCCGGACAGGGCCGGCGAGCAGTACTTC.

The V call is TRBV19, the J call TRBJ2-7; D ambiguous. This CDR3 is 13 amino acids long. The germline V gene encodes CDR1 LNHDA and CDR2 SQIVND (reference sequence). Trimming shortened V by 7 bases and J by 2 bases, and 12 bases separated the two germline ends. The CDR3 spells CASMSVVPYEQYF. The CDR3 coding sequence is TGTGCCAGTATGAGTGTAGTTCCCTACGAGCAGTACTTC.

The J gene is TRBJ1-2, the V gene TRBV12-3 or TRBV12-4, with D possibly being TRBD1 (5 bases). The CDR3 has 12 amino acids. V was pared by 2 bases and J by 12 bases, with 13 bases between. DNA of the CDR3: TGTGCCAGCAGTTTACAGGCCCAGGGTCACACCTTC. Its protein product is CASSLQAQGHTF.

The rearrangement links TRBV3-1 (or the pseudogene TRBV3-2) to TRBJ2-6, with D hard to call. The ends were cut back, 1 base at V and 1 base at J, with 2 bases in the middle. CDR1 LGHDT and CDR2 YNNKEL come from the germline V gene (reference sequence). This CDR3 is 14 amino acids long. Here the CDR3 reads CASSQASGANVLTF. CDR3 coding DNA: TGTGCCAGCAGCCAAGCTTCTGGGGCCAACGTCCTGACTTTC.

The rearrangement uses TRBV10-2 and TRBJ2-3, with 9 bases lining up with TRBD2. V was clipped by 7 bases and J by 0 bases; unmatched bases: 2. The CDR3 is 14 residues long. The V gene's germline CDR1 is WSHSY and CDR2 SAAADI. CDR3 sequence reads: CASNLAGSTDTQYF. For the CDR3, the DNA is TGCGCCAGCAATCTAGCGGGAAGCACAGATACGCAGTATTTT.

V usage is TRBV5-1 and J usage is TRBJ1-2; 8 positions agree with TRBD1. Per the germline V gene, CDR1 is SGHRS and CDR2 is YFSETQ. The CDR3 runs to 15 residues. V shed 4 bases and J 4 bases; nucleotides not matched to a gene: 9. The CDR3 coding sequence is TGCGCCAGCAGCACCGGGACAGGACGTGGCTATGGCTACACCTTC. It codes for CASSTGTGRGYGYTF.

As for this clone: Distinct nucleotide sequences in the sample also encode this CDR3. This rearrangement joins TRBV19 to TRBJ1-1, with 10 positions matching TRBD1. The CDR3 is 13 residues long. Germline V gives CDR1 LNHDA, CDR2 SQIVND (reference sequence). Germline trimming cut 7 bases from V and 5 bases from J; bases unmatched to any gene: 4. The CDR3 DNA sequence: TGTGCCAGTAAGGACAGGGGGTGGACTGAAGCTTTCTTT. Its translation is CASKDRGWTEAFF.

This clone was detected once. The genes are TRBV10-3 and TRBJ2-3; D remains unclear. From germline, CDR1 is ENHRY and CDR2 SYGVKD. V dropped 6 bases and J dropped 3 bases, with 13 bases sitting between them. The CDR3 extends over 14 amino acids. CDR3 loop: CAIRGSLLTDTQYF. CDR3 DNA: TGTGCCATCAGGGGCAGTCTGTTAACAGATACGCAGTATTTT.

The rearrangement links TRBV11-2 to TRBJ2-1; 9 nucleotides agree with TRBD2. The CDR3 runs 17 residues. J lost 3 bases, V lost 5 bases, and 11 bases had no gene match. Germline V lookup: CDR1 SGHAT, CDR2 FQNNGV. The CDR3 sequence is CASSKRASGTYYNEQFF. The CDR3 DNA follows: TGTGCCAGCAGCAAAAGGGCTAGCGGGACGTACTACAATGAGCAGTTCTTC.

This chain uses TRBV30 with TRBJ2-7, with D maybe TRBD1 (6 bases). Germline values: CDR1 GTSNPN, CDR2 SVGIG (reference sequence). The CDR3 consists of 14 residues. Trimming removed 2 bases at V and 1 base at J, with 12 bases between. CDR3 nucleotides: TGTGCCTGGAGTTTCTCCACAGGGTCCTACGAGCAGTACTTC. The encoded protein is CAWSFSTGSYEQYF.